The 32 T cell receptor beta chains reported below all come from one sample, sequenced in a study of blood T cell repertoires in COVID-19. Here immunoSEQ multiplex PCR was the method, and the copy in TCRdb shows in-frame clones only, minus some. The sample yields some 90,000 clones, approximately 89% seen once. Sequencing was done on a sample of peripheral blood. The receptor set was obtained from a man aged 45-60 years with acute or convalescent COVID-19.

The chain recombines TRBV27 with TRBJ1-1; D is perhaps TRBD1 (5 bases). Deletions cut 2 bases from V and 2 bases from J, with 9 bases between. The CDR3 is 14 residues long. Germline V gene lookup returns CDR1 MNHEY and CDR2 SMNVEV (reference sequence). The DNA for the CDR3 is TGTGCCAGCAGTTTACTGGGGGGAAACACTGAAGCTTTCTTT. Its translation is CASSLLGGNTEAFF.

The V call is TRBV19, the J call TRBJ2-5, with TRBD1 matching 11 bases. V lost 4 bases, J lost 4 bases, and 8 bases stayed unmatched. The CDR3 length is 16 residues. Looked up from germline, CDR1 is LNHDA and CDR2 is SQIVND (reference sequence). The DNA for the CDR3 is TGTGCCAGTAGTAGGGGAGGGACAGGGGGAAGAGAGACCCAGTACTTC. The encoded protein is CASSRGGTGGRETQYF.

The chain employs TRBV7-2 and TRBJ2-3, with 8 bases identical to TRBD2. Looked up from germline, CDR1 is SGHTA and CDR2 is FQGNSA. V shed 0 bases, J shed 14 bases, and the junction held 4 bases outside the gene matches. The CDR3 consists of 12 residues. The CDR3 coding sequence is TGTGCCAGCAGCTTAGCGCGGGGGGACCCGTATTTT. This sequence encodes CASSLARGDPYF.

V usage is TRBV19 and J usage is TRBJ2-3, with 9 bases fitting TRBD2. The CDR3 is 14 residues long. V dropped 8 bases and J dropped 2; count of bases not matched to a gene: 5. CDR1 LNHDA and CDR2 SQIVND come from the germline V gene (reference sequence). This CDR3 reads CASGGGAVTDTQYF. The CDR3 DNA follows: TGTGCCAGTGGCGGGGGGGCCGTCACAGATACGCAGTATTTT. Filled out from reference TRBV19 and TRBJ2-3, the complete variable domain reads DGGITQSPKYLFRKEGQNVTLSCEQNLNHDAMYWYRQDPGQGLRLIYYSQIVNDFQKGDIAEGYSVSREKKESFPLTVTSAQKNPTAFYLCASGGGAVTDTQYFGPGTRLTVL.

The V gene is TRBV7-9, the J gene TRBJ2-5; weak D call: TRBD2 (5 bases). Per the germline V gene, CDR1 is SEHNR and CDR2 is FQNEAQ (reference sequence). The CDR3 covers 14 residues. V was trimmed by 1 base and J by 3 bases, leaving 9 bases between them. The CDR3 nucleotides read TGTGCCAGCAGCTTAGTATTAGCGAAAGAGACCCAGTACTTC. Its translation: CASSLVLAKETQYF.

The count of this clone is one. This chain links TRBV9 with TRBJ1-1, with 7 bases that match TRBD1. Germline CDR1 SGDLS, CDR2 YYNGEE. The CDR3 sequence is 14 residues long. Trimming cost V 0 bases and J 5 bases; bases outside gene matches: 4. This chain's CDR3 is CASSVEGDRTEAFF. The CDR3 nucleotides read TGTGCCAGCAGCGTAGAGGGGGACAGAACTGAAGCTTTCTTT. Full variable domain (rest looked up from reference TRBV9 and TRBJ1-1): DSGVTQTPKHLITATGQRVTLRCSPRSGDLSVYWYQQSLDQGLQFLIQYYNGEERAKGNILERFSAQQFPDLHSELNLSSLELGDSALYFCASSVEGDRTEAFFGQGTRLTVV.

CDR3 protein: CASRRNNYGYTF. Written as DNA, the CDR3 is TGTGCCAGCAGGAGGAACAACTATGGCTACACCTTC. This chain uses TRBV28 with TRBJ1-2; no firm D call. The V and J ends lost 6 bases and 2 bases respectively, with 7 bases between them. CDR1 is MDHEN, CDR2 SYDVKM, per germline. The CDR3 is made up of 12 amino acids.

The chain carries TRBV19 and TRBJ2-3, with TRBD2 matching 7 bases. Germline V gene data show CDR1 as LNHDA and CDR2 as SQIVND (reference sequence). The CDR3 loop spans 14 amino acids. J gave up 2 bases and V 6 bases, and 5 bases lay outside the gene matches. The DNA for the CDR3 is TGTGCCAGTAGATCTAGCGGACTCACAGATACGCAGTATTTT. Protein product: CASRSSGLTDTQYF.

V usage is TRBV7-3 and J usage is TRBJ2-6; 8 bases agree with TRBD1. This CDR3 is 16 amino acids long. Germline V gene lookup returns CDR1 SGHTA and CDR2 FQGTGA. With V trimmed by 5 bases and J by 0 bases, 3 bases remained unmatched. CDR3 nucleotides: TGTGCCAGCAGCCCGGGACAGGTCTCTGGGGCCAACGTCCTGACTTTC. Translated: CASSPGQVSGANVLTF.

The chain recombines TRBV2 with TRBJ2-3, with a possible D match to TRBD1 (6 bases). From germline, CDR1 is SNHLY and CDR2 FYNNEI. Trimming removed 7 bases from V and 0 bases from J, with 11 bases in between. There are 14 residues in the CDR3. The CDR3 sequence: CASKEQGSTDTQYF. CDR3 nucleotide sequence: TGTGCCAGCAAGGAACAGGGAAGCACAGATACGCAGTATTTT.

The chain employs TRBV6-5 and TRBJ1-1; no clear D. V was trimmed by 0 bases and J by 4 bases, leaving 9 bases between them. The CDR3 runs 14 residues. The germline gives CDR1 MNHEY, CDR2 SVGAGI. The CDR3 spells CASSYSFGGTEAFF. CDR3 nucleotide sequence: TGTGCCAGCAGTTACTCGTTTGGCGGCACTGAAGCTTTCTTT.

This clone came up once. For the CDR3, the DNA is TGTGCCAGCAGTATAGGGACTTCCTCCTACGAGCAGTACTTC. Protein product: CASSIGTSSYEQYF. The J gene is TRBJ2-7, the V gene TRBV6-5; maybe TRBD2 (6 bases). Looked up from germline, CDR1 is MNHEY and CDR2 is SVGAGI. The length of the CDR3 is 14 residues. Trimming pared 5 bases from V and 0 bases from J, leaving 11 bases between.

The gene calls are TRBV11-3 and TRBJ2-2; TRBD2 agrees at 7 bases. The CDR3 sequence is 15 residues long. Germline V gene sequence: CDR1 SGHNT, CDR2 YENEEA. With 5 bases clipped from V and 7 bases from J, the junction kept 10 bases outside the gene matches. The CDR3 bases are TGTGCCAGCAGCCGCCGGGCGGGAGCGGACGGGGAGCTGTTTTTT. It translates to CASSRRAGADGELFF. Full variable domain (rest looked up from reference TRBV11-3 and TRBJ2-2): EAGVVQSPRYKIIEKKQPVAFWCNPISGHNTLYWYLQNLGQGPELLIRYENEEAVDDSQLPKDRFSAERLKGVDSTLKIQPAELGDSAVYLCASSRRAGADGELFFGEGSRLTVL.

The J gene is TRBJ1-5, the V gene TRBV4-2, with TRBD1 identical over 10 bases. Looked up from germline, CDR1 is LGHNA and CDR2 is YNFKEQ. The CDR3 spans 19 residues. Trimming removed 0 bases from V and 0 bases from J; junction bases left unmatched: 8. CDR3 sequence: CASSQDRTGTGDSNQPQHF. The CDR3 DNA sequence: TGTGCCAGCAGCCAAGATCGGACGGGGACAGGGGATAGCAATCAGCCCCAGCATTTT.

The genes are TRBV2 and TRBJ2-3, with TRBD1 as a possible D gene (6 bases). CDR3 length: 12 amino acids. In germline, CDR1 is SNHLY, CDR2 FYNNEI. The V end lost 4 bases, the J end lost 8 bases, and 10 bases lay between the germline ends. The CDR3 protein is CASSVQGPTQYF. Here the CDR3 DNA reads TGTGCCAGCAGTGTACAGGGACCTACGCAGTATTTT.

V is TRBV20-1 and J is TRBJ2-5, with D possibly being TRBD1 (6 bases). Trimming took 6 bases from V and 4 from J, leaving 9 bases between them. This CDR3 has 11 residues. Germline V gene sequence: CDR1 DFQATT, CDR2 SNEGSKA (reference sequence). The CDR3 reads CSALDRETQYF. The DNA of the CDR3 is TGCAGTGCCTTGGACAGAGAGACCCAGTACTTC.

The chain has TRBV7-2 and TRBJ2-7, with unresolved D. The V gene lost 4 bases and the J gene lost 4 bases, with 8 bases spanning the gap. CDR1 and CDR2 from the germline V gene are SGHTA and FQGNSA. The CDR3 has 12 residues. CDR3 bases: TGTGCCAGCAGCTACGACTTTTACGAGCAGTACTTC. It specifies CASSYDFYEQYF. The full variable domain, its missing parts supplied by reference TRBV7-2 and TRBJ2-7, is GAGVSQSPSNKVTEKGKDVELRCDPISGHTALYWYRQSLGQGLEFLIYFQGNSAPDKSGLPSDRFSAERTGGSVSTLTIQRTQQEDSAVYLCASSYDFYEQYFGPGTRLTVT.

This sequence joins TRBV30 and TRBJ1-6; 7 bases fit TRBD1. Germline trimming cut 2 bases from V and 8 bases from J; bases unmatched to any gene: 6. This CDR3 contains 14 residues. CDR1 GTSNPN and CDR2 SVGIG come from the germline V gene (reference sequence). The CDR3: CAWSQTGRYSPLHF. The DNA of the CDR3 is TGTGCCTGGAGTCAGACAGGGCGTTATTCACCCCTCCACTTT. The entire variable domain, with the rest obtained from reference TRBV30 and TRBJ1-6, is as follows: SQTIHQWPATLVQPVGSPLSLECTVEGTSNPNLYWYRQAAGRGLQLLFYSVGIGQISSEVPQNLSASRPQDRQFILSSKKLLLSDSGFYLCAWSQTGRYSPLHFGNGTRLTVT.

The CDR3 sequence: CAWSTDRGNTGELFF. The CDR3 DNA reads TGTGCCTGGAGTACCGACAGGGGGAACACCGGGGAGCTGTTTTTT. V is TRBV30 and J is TRBJ2-2, with 8 positions matching TRBD1. CDR1 and CDR2 (germline): GTSNPN, SVGIG (reference sequence). The CDR3 length is 15 residues. The trim removed 2 bases at V and 1 base at J, leaving 3 bases unmatched. Combining the CDR3 with reference TRBV30 and TRBJ2-2 gives the whole variable domain SQTIHQWPATLVQPVGSPLSLECTVEGTSNPNLYWYRQAAGRGLQLLFYSVGIGQISSEVPQNLSASRPQDRQFILSSKKLLLSDSGFYLCAWSTDRGNTGELFFGEGSRLTVL.

This sequence joins TRBV27 and TRBJ1-2; no clear D gene. The CDR3 sequence is 12 residues long. Trimming stripped 3 bases from V and 7 bases from J, with 9 bases between. Germline-derived CDR1 and CDR2 are MNHEY and SMNVEV (reference sequence). The CDR3 region has the DNA TGTGCCAGCAGTTTGTCGGGAACTGGCTACACCTTC. Its protein is CASSLSGTGYTF.

The V call is TRBV5-1, the J call TRBJ2-2; D is unresolved. V lost 4 bases, J lost 1 base, and 8 bases lay in between. CDR3 size: 14 residues. Germline CDR1 is SGHRS and CDR2 is YFSETQ. The DNA of the CDR3 is TGCGCCAGCAGCCCAACTTTGAACACCGGGGAGCTGTTTTTT. Amino acid sequence: CASSPTLNTGELFF.

This chain links TRBV7-9 with TRBJ2-3, with a possible D match to TRBD1 (6 bases). Trimming left V 2 bases short and J 3 bases short, with 9 bases between. Germline V gene sequence: CDR1 SEHNR, CDR2 FQNEAQ (reference sequence). The CDR3 spans 14 residues. The CDR3 region is CASSLITGTDTQYF. CDR3 in DNA: TGTGCCAGCAGCTTAATAACAGGGACAGATACGCAGTATTTT.

V is TRBV5-1 and J is TRBJ2-2; D gene unclear. Trimming removed 0 bases from V and 2 bases from J, with 5 bases in between. The length of the CDR3 is 14 residues. Germline CDR1 reads SGHRS; CDR2 reads YFSETQ. The CDR3 DNA is TGCGCCAGCAGCTTGGGACATAACACCGGGGAGCTGTTTTTT. Translated, it gives CASSLGHNTGELFF.

The CDR3 sequence is CASSQRASGSGTQYF. CDR3 DNA sequence: TGTGCCAGCAGTCAGAGGGCTAGCGGGAGTGGTACGCAGTATTTT. This sequence joins TRBV7-6 and TRBJ2-3; 10 bases agree with TRBD2. The junction had 11 bases not matched to a gene; V was cut back by 6 bases and J by 8 bases. The CDR3 covers 15 residues. Germline values: CDR1 SGHVS, CDR2 FNYEAQ.

This clone was observed a handful of times. This rearrangement joins TRBV5-6 to TRBJ1-4; a weak D match, TRBD1 (6 bases). The V end was cut by 1 base, the J end by 8 bases, with 12 bases between. Germline V gene data show CDR1 as SGHDT and CDR2 as YYEEEE. There are 14 residues in the CDR3. In nucleotides, the CDR3 is TGTGCCAGCAGCTTGCTCGCAGGGGAGGAAAAACTGTTTTTT. The encoded protein is CASSLLAGEEKLFF. Full variable domain (rest looked up from reference TRBV5-6 and TRBJ1-4): DAGVTQSPTHLIKTRGQQVTLRCSPKSGHDTVSWYQQALGQGPQFIFQYYEEEERQRGNFPDRFSGHQFPNYSSELNVNALLLGDSALYLCASSLLAGEEKLFFGSGTQLSVL.

V and J are TRBV7-9 and TRBJ1-1; D remains ambiguous. Germline V gene sequence: CDR1 SEHNR, CDR2 FQNEAQ (reference sequence). V dropped 1 base and J dropped 1 base, with 13 bases sitting between them. The CDR3 has 16 amino acids. The CDR3 loop reads CASSLGYGLENTEAFF. The CDR3 coding sequence is TGTGCCAGCAGCTTAGGTTACGGGTTGGAGAACACTGAAGCTTTCTTT.

This chain links TRBV28 with TRBJ1-5, with a tentative D call TRBD1 (5 bases). V shed 6 bases and J shed 1 base, with 16 bases lying between them. The germline V gene encodes CDR1 MDHEN and CDR2 SYDVKM. The CDR3 length is 16 residues. Here the CDR3 reads CASSLGGNRSNQPQHF. The CDR3 DNA reads as TGTGCCAGCAGCCTGGGGGGAAACAGGAGCAATCAGCCCCAGCATTTT.

The chain has TRBV25-1 and TRBJ2-2, with TRBD1 matching 8 bases. The CDR3 is made up of 15 amino acids. Looked up from germline, CDR1 is MGHDK and CDR2 is SYGVNS. V shed 3 bases, J shed 7 bases, and the junction held 7 bases outside the gene matches. DNA of the CDR3: TGTGCCAGCAGTGAGGACAGGGCTATGGGCGGGGAGCTGTTTTTT. It is translated as CASSEDRAMGGELFF.

This clone turned up a few times. The chain combines TRBV5-5 with TRBJ1-4, with a weak D call TRBD1 (6 bases). This CDR3 is built from 14 residues. V lost 1 base to trimming and J lost 5 bases, with 9 bases between them. The germline V gene encodes CDR1 SGHKS and CDR2 YYEKEE (reference sequence). CDR3 sequence (DNA): TGTGCCAGCAGCTTGAGGACAGAAAATGAAAAACTGTTTTTT. As protein: CASSLRTENEKLFF. The full variable domain, its missing parts supplied by reference TRBV5-5 and TRBJ1-4, is DAGVTQSPTHLIKTRGQQVTLRCSPISGHKSVSWYQQVLGQGPQFIFQYYEKEERGRGNFPDRFSARQFPNYSSELNVNALLLGDSALYLCASSLRTENEKLFFGSGTQLSVL.

J is TRBJ2-3 and V is TRBV5-1, with TRBD1 as a possible D gene (7 bases). Germline V gene data show CDR1 as SGHRS and CDR2 as YFSETQ. Trimming pared 4 bases from V and 3 bases from J, leaving 18 bases between. The CDR3 totals 16 residues. This CDR3 reads CASSPTGDLITDTQYF. In nucleotides, the CDR3 is TGCGCCAGCAGCCCAACAGGGGACTTGATTACAGATACGCAGTATTTT.

This rearrangement joins TRBV5-6 to TRBJ2-5; D possibly corresponds to TRBD2 (5 bases). The CDR3 totals 15 residues. Trimming left V 2 bases short and J 5 bases short, with 16 bases between. CDR1 and CDR2 (germline): SGHDT, YYEEEE. The CDR3 protein is CASSFELGPGETQYF. CDR3 DNA: TGTGCCAGCAGCTTTGAACTAGGCCCGGGGGAGACCCAGTACTTC.

The gene calls are TRBV5-8 and TRBJ2-1, with 8 bases fitting TRBD2. The CDR3 is 16 residues long. Germline trimming cut 4 bases from V and 4 bases from J; bases unmatched to any gene: 10. Germline V gives CDR1 SGHTS, CDR2 YDEGEE. The CDR3 DNA is TGTGCCAGCAGCCCTAGGACTACTAGCGGTTACAATGAGCAGTTCTTC. This encodes CASSPRTTSGYNEQFF.